The sequence of this T cell receptor (beta chain) was determined in a study of CD8+CD57+ T cells in acquired aplastic anemia. Genomic DNA constituted the template upon which TCR beta VDJ and CDR3 profiling was performed. TCRdb processed the reads anew with MiXCR; each CDR3 protein has one entry. The sample yields approximately 58,000 distinct CDR3 sequences, around 50% seen once. Before being chosen for sequencing, patients had shown CD8+CD57+ cell expansion by flow cytometry. Germline V gene sequence: CDR1 MNHEY, CDR2 SMNVEV (reference sequence). There are 11 residues in the CDR3. V gave up 6 bases and J gave up 8 bases, with 8 bases separating them. This clonotype was counted at least ten times.

The clonotype originates from a human donor with aplastic anemia. Sequenced: sorted CD4+, CD8+, or CD8+CD57+ T cells (not recorded which) from PBMCs. The V call is TRBV27, the J call TRBJ2-1; TRBD1 might be the D (5 bases). The CDR3 region is CASSLGDEQFF. CDR3 coding DNA: TGTGCCAGCAGCCTAGGGGATGAGCAGTTCTTC.